This passage covers 27 T cell receptor beta chains from one sample sequenced in a study of control samples from healthy donors and cancer patients. Some clones are missing from TCRdb's copy, which holds only in-frame ones; the method was immunoSEQ multiplex PCR. Of about 95,000 clones in the sample, approximately 80% were seen once. Specimen: blood. These TCRs come from a man aged 25 to 40 in good health.

The V and J genes are TRBV7-2 and TRBJ2-1; D tentatively reads TRBD1 or TRBD2 (7 bases each). The CDR3 runs 17 residues. From germline, CDR1 is SGHTA and CDR2 FQGNSA. Trimming left V 5 bases short and J 0 bases short, with 17 bases between. The CDR3 is CASSPRQGLSSYNEQFF. DNA of the CDR3: TGTGCCAGCAGCCCCAGACAGGGACTAAGCTCCTACAATGAGCAGTTCTTC.

This clone was counted only a few times. The V gene is TRBV6-5, the J gene TRBJ2-7, with 7 positions matching TRBD1. CDR1 is MNHEY, CDR2 SVGAGI, per germline. This CDR3 comprises 13 residues. The V gene end was trimmed by 6 bases and the J gene end by 7 bases; junction bases not matched to a gene: 9. This chain's CDR3 is CASRQRQGGEQYF. For the CDR3, the DNA is TGTGCCAGCAGACAGAGACAGGGTGGGGAGCAGTACTTC.

The chain has TRBV5-1 and TRBJ2-1; D remains ambiguous. CDR3 length: 15 amino acids. V was pared by 4 bases and J by 0 bases, with 11 bases between. The V gene's germline CDR1 is SGHRS and CDR2 YFSETQ. CDR3: CASSLDPTSYNEQFF. As DNA, the CDR3 is TGCGCCAGCAGCCTCGACCCGACCTCCTACAATGAGCAGTTCTTC.

The V gene is TRBV5-4, the J gene TRBJ1-1; D uncertain. The ends were cut back, 4 bases at V and 5 bases at J, with 15 bases in the middle. The germline V gene has CDR1 SGHNT and CDR2 YYREEE (reference sequence). This CDR3 is 14 amino acids long. The CDR3 nucleotides read TGTGCCAGCAGCGTTCCCGGAGTGAGGACTGAAGCTTTCTTT. It encodes CASSVPGVRTEAFF.

CDR3 coding DNA: TGTGCCAGTAGTATGGAAAATTCACCCCTCCACTTT. This codes for CASSMENSPLHF. The V and J genes are TRBV19 and TRBJ1-6; D gene ambiguous. V gave up 3 bases and J gave up 7 bases, with 4 bases separating them. Germline V lookup: CDR1 LNHDA, CDR2 SQIVND (reference sequence). The CDR3 is 12 residues long.

The chain uses TRBV6-5 and TRBJ1-6; 8 nucleotides agree with TRBD1. CDR1 is MNHEY, CDR2 SVGAGI, per germline. Trimming cost V 6 bases and J 8 bases; bases outside gene matches: 6. This CDR3 has 14 amino acids. CDR3 amino acids: CASSGQGWDSPLHF. The CDR3 bases are TGTGCCAGCAGCGGACAGGGTTGGGATTCACCCCTCCACTTT.

The chain joins TRBV14 to TRBJ1-1; D is possibly TRBD1 (5 bases). From germline, CDR1 is SGHDN and CDR2 FVKESK. The germline V and J ends were trimmed by 4 bases and 1 base, with 16 bases remaining between them. The CDR3 sequence is 16 residues long. The DNA of the CDR3 is TGTGCCAGCAGCCCAGGGACCCTCCTGTCGAACACTGAAGCTTTCTTT. Its protein is CASSPGTLLSNTEAFF.

The genes are TRBV6-5 and TRBJ2-3, with TRBD2 as a possible D gene (7 bases). Trimming took off 8 bases at V and 5 bases at J, with 17 bases between the two ends. CDR1 and CDR2 (germline): MNHEY, SVGAGI. The CDR3 sequence is 14 residues long. CDR3 DNA sequence: TGTGCCAGCGTCGGGGGGCAATATAGAGATACGCAGTATTTT. This gives the protein CASVGGQYRDTQYF.

V and J are TRBV6-4 and TRBJ2-1; 14 bases fit TRBD2. The CDR3 runs 16 residues. Germline trimming cut 0 bases from V and 8 bases from J; bases unmatched to any gene: 3. Germline V gene lookup returns CDR1 MRHNA and CDR2 SNTAGT. CDR3 in amino acids: CASSDSTSGGGHEQFF. Written as DNA, the CDR3 is TGTGCCAGCAGTGACTCGACTAGCGGGGGGGGCCATGAGCAGTTCTTC.

The chain couples TRBV5-4 to TRBJ2-3; 9 bases agree with TRBD1. Losses at the gene ends were 4 bases for V and 2 bases for J; bases not matched to a gene: 5. CDR3 length: 15 amino acids. Germline assignment: CDR1 SGHNT and CDR2 YYREEE (reference sequence). The CDR3 loop reads CASSPGQGFTDTQYF. DNA for the CDR3: TGTGCCAGCAGCCCGGGACAGGGATTCACAGATACGCAGTATTTT.

The rearrangement links TRBV27 to TRBJ1-6; 8 positions match TRBD1. Germline CDR1 reads MNHEY; CDR2 reads SMNVEV (reference sequence). This CDR3 has 15 residues. V lost 5 bases to trimming and J lost 7 bases; unmatched junction nucleotides: 7. This CDR3 reads CASSAQGTGNSPLHF. CDR3 nucleotides: TGTGCCAGCAGTGCCCAAGGGACAGGCAATTCACCCCTCCACTTT.

The chain employs TRBV5-1 and TRBJ1-1; D gene unclear. The CDR3 extends over 13 amino acids. V shed 4 bases and J shed 4 bases, with 11 bases lying between them. The germline V gene encodes CDR1 SGHRS and CDR2 YFSETQ. The chain's CDR3 is CASSTIKGTEAFF. The CDR3 bases are TGCGCCAGCAGCACGATAAAGGGCACTGAAGCTTTCTTT. Supplemented by reference TRBV5-1 and TRBJ1-1, the full variable domain reads KAGVTQTPRYLIKTRGQQVTLSCSPISGHRSVSWYQQTPGQGLQFLFEYFSETQRNKGNFPGRFSGRQFSNSRSEMNVSTLELGDSALYLCASSTIKGTEAFFGQGTRLTVV.

The V call is TRBV6-5, the J call TRBJ1-1, with D possibly TRBD1 on 5 matching bases. V gave up 6 bases and J gave up 3 bases, with 8 bases separating them. This CDR3 comprises 12 residues. In germline, CDR1 is MNHEY, CDR2 SVGAGI. CDR3 residues: CASSLGDTEAFF. The CDR3 DNA reads TGTGCCAGCAGCTTGGGGGACACTGAAGCTTTCTTT.

The rearrangement uses TRBV6-5 and TRBJ1-5; 9 bases map to TRBD1. J was trimmed by 8 bases and V by 5 bases; bases with no gene match: 7. From germline, CDR1 is MNHEY and CDR2 SVGAGI. This CDR3 comprises 14 residues. The chain's CDR3 is CASSTGTGTEPQHF. CDR3 sequence (DNA): TGTGCCAGCAGTACCGGGACAGGGACTGAGCCCCAGCATTTT.

This rearrangement joins TRBV5-1 to TRBJ1-1; a weak D match, TRBD1 (6 bases). CDR3 length equals 15 residues. Germline V lookup: CDR1 SGHRS, CDR2 YFSETQ. Trimming removed 3 bases at V and 5 bases at J, with 17 bases between. The CDR3 region is CASSSFTQGGTEAFF. Here the CDR3 DNA reads TGCGCCAGCAGCTCTTTTACACAGGGCGGGACTGAAGCTTTCTTT. Drawing the rest from reference TRBV5-1 and TRBJ1-1, the complete variable domain is KAGVTQTPRYLIKTRGQQVTLSCSPISGHRSVSWYQQTPGQGLQFLFEYFSETQRNKGNFPGRFSGRQFSNSRSEMNVSTLELGDSALYLCASSSFTQGGTEAFFGQGTRLTVV.

The rearrangement links TRBV5-1 to TRBJ1-2; 11 bases align to TRBD1. CDR3 size: 15 residues. CDR1 and CDR2 from the germline V gene are SGHRS and YFSETQ. V shed 3 bases, J shed 3 bases, and the junction held 4 bases outside the gene matches. The DNA of the CDR3 is TGCGCCAGCAGCTGGACAGGGGGCTCGTACTATGGCTACACCTTC. As protein: CASSWTGGSYYGYTF.

V usage is TRBV2 and J usage is TRBJ1-5; D is unresolved. The germline gives CDR1 SNHLY, CDR2 FYNNEI. CDR3 length: 15 residues. Deletions cut 2 bases from V and 0 bases from J, with 8 bases between. As DNA, the CDR3 is TGTGCCAGCAGTGAATCTCGCACTAGCAATCAGCCCCAGCATTTT. Its protein product is CASSESRTSNQPQHF.

A word on this clone: Different DNA sequences within this sample yield the same CDR3. The gene calls are TRBV5-1 and TRBJ1-2; D gene uncertain. Per germline, CDR1 SGHRS and CDR2 YFSETQ. Trimming took off 0 bases at V and 3 bases at J, with 6 bases between the two ends. The CDR3 spans 13 residues. The CDR3 DNA follows: TGCGCCAGCAGCTTGGAGGCCGACTATGGCTACACCTTC. It translates to CASSLEADYGYTF.

The rearrangement joins TRBV4-2 to TRBJ2-3, with 11 bases identical to TRBD2. The CDR3 totals 15 residues. Germline V gene lookup returns CDR1 LGHNA and CDR2 YNFKEQ. V lost 4 bases, J lost 2 bases, and 2 bases stayed unmatched. Written as DNA, the CDR3 is TGTGCCAGCAGCCTGACTAGCGGGAACACAGATACGCAGTATTTT. Translated: CASSLTSGNTDTQYF.

The J gene is TRBJ1-1, the V gene TRBV5-4, with 7 bases identical to TRBD1. The V segment lost 2 bases and the J segment 4 bases; nucleotides outside the gene matches: 5. The CDR3 is 14 residues long. Germline-derived CDR1 and CDR2 are SGHNT and YYREEE (reference sequence). CDR3 amino acids: CASSFSQGGTEAFF. The CDR3 DNA reads TGTGCCAGCAGCTTTAGTCAGGGGGGCACTGAAGCTTTCTTT. The full variable domain, completed using reference TRBV5-4 and TRBJ1-1, is ETGVTQSPTHLIKTRGQQVTLRCSSQSGHNTVSWYQQALGQGPQFIFQYYREEENGRGNFPPRFSGLQFPNYSSELNVNALELDDSALYLCASSFSQGGTEAFFGQGTRLTVV.

The V and J genes are TRBV7-7 and TRBJ2-1, with D unclear. Germline loops: CDR1 SSHAT, CDR2 FNYEAQ (reference sequence). The V gene lost 1 base and the J gene lost 2 bases, with 9 bases spanning the gap. The CDR3 totals 15 residues. The CDR3 DNA follows: TGTGCCAGCAGCTTAGAACCAGTGCCCTACAATGAGCAGTTCTTC. Encoded protein: CASSLEPVPYNEQFF. Based on the CDR3 plus reference TRBV7-7 and TRBJ2-1, the full variable domain is GAGVSQSPRYKVTKRGQDVTLRCDPISSHATLYWYQQALGQGPEFLTYFNYEAQPDKSGLPSDRFSAERPEGSISTLTIQRTEQRDSAMYRCASSLEPVPYNEQFFGPGTRLTVL.

The J gene is TRBJ2-1, the V gene TRBV27, with 9 positions matching TRBD2. Per the germline V gene, CDR1 is MNHEY and CDR2 is SMNVEV (reference sequence). V lost 0 bases and J lost 7; bases outside the gene matches: 4. The CDR3 is 15 amino acids. The CDR3 protein is CASSLSASGANEQFF. The DNA for the CDR3 is TGTGCCAGCAGTTTATCGGCTAGCGGGGCAAATGAGCAGTTCTTC.

This clone appeared once. The rearrangement uses TRBV4-1 and TRBJ1-1; 7 positions agree with TRBD1. The CDR3 covers 15 residues. J was trimmed by 1 base and V by 4 bases; bases with no gene match: 6. Germline V gene lookup returns CDR1 MGHRA and CDR2 YSYEKL. The chain's CDR3 is CASSRPGTENTEAFF. CDR3 in DNA: TGCGCCAGCAGCCGACCCGGGACAGAGAACACTGAAGCTTTCTTT.

V gene TRBV7-2 combines with J gene TRBJ1-4; 7 bases fit TRBD1. J lost 7 bases, V lost 4 bases, and 6 bases had no gene match. This CDR3 is 14 amino acids long. Germline-derived CDR1 and CDR2 are SGHTA and FQGNSA. CDR3 region: CASSWQTGPEKLFF. The CDR3 DNA reads TGTGCCAGCAGCTGGCAGACAGGGCCTGAAAAACTGTTTTTT.

CDR3 nucleotide sequence: TGTGCCTGGAGTAACCACAGGGCCCAGGAGGGTACCACCATATATTTT. Amino acid sequence: CAWSNHRAQEGTTIYF. The V call is TRBV30, the J call TRBJ1-3; TRBD1 might be the D (6 bases). The CDR3 is made up of 16 amino acids. With 2 bases removed from V and 9 bases from J, the gap between germline ends came to 23 bases. Germline V gene lookup returns CDR1 GTSNPN and CDR2 SVGIG (reference sequence).

The chain links TRBV5-1 to TRBJ2-7; TRBD2 is a possible D gene (6 bases). V shed 3 bases and J shed 5 bases, with 18 bases lying between them. The CDR3 contains 15 residues. In germline, CDR1 is SGHRS, CDR2 YFSETQ. CDR3: CASSYGWGEPHEQYF. Here the CDR3 DNA reads TGCGCCAGCAGCTACGGATGGGGGGAACCCCACGAGCAGTACTTC.

V usage is TRBV5-6 and J usage is TRBJ1-2, with a tentative D call TRBD1 (5 bases). The germline gives CDR1 SGHDT, CDR2 YYEEEE. V lost 0 bases, J lost 6 bases, and 9 bases lay in between. The CDR3 is made up of 13 amino acids. The CDR3 DNA reads TGTGCCAGCAGCTTGGGCGGGGCGGATGGCTACACCTTC. Encoded protein: CASSLGGADGYTF.